This note documents a single T cell receptor (beta chain) sequence. Germline CDR1 is LGHNA and CDR2 is YNFKEQ. The CDR3 totals 18 residues. Trimming cost V 0 bases and J 4 bases; bases outside gene matches: 9. This specimen belongs to a study of blood T cell repertoires in COVID-19. Whole-study context: From the United States, Italy and Spain came samples of acute and convalescent COVID-19. PBMCs, B-cell-depleted T cells, or T cells were the source of the cDNA or gDNA that made up the material.

Original handling: Amplification from reference gene primers served as the basis for estimated nucleated cell counts. Using immunoSEQ multiplex PCR, the repertoire was profiled, and TCRdb retains in-frame clones only, with some absent. V, J and clone size are those of that table, while D and trimming were read from the DNA. The sample holds about 110,000 clones, 60% to 85% seen once. The sample comprised peripheral blood. This clonotype was sampled from a human donor with acute or convalescent COVID-19. The donor label of this sample is uncertain. The rearrangement uses TRBV4-2 and TRBJ2-5, with TRBD2 matching 12 bases. Here the CDR3 DNA reads TGTGCCAGCAGCCAAGATCTACTAGCGGGGGGCTGGGGAGAGACCCAGTACTTC. Translated: CASSQDLLAGGWGETQYF.